One sample yielded the 27 T cell receptor beta chains listed below, sequenced in a study of blood T cell repertoires in COVID-19. The method was immunoSEQ multiplex PCR; TCRdb's version includes in-frame clones alone and lacks a portion of them. The data hold approximately 190,000 clones, with 70% to 90% observed a single time. The sample was peripheral blood. These receptor sequences come from a woman aged 65 to 85 with active or convalescent COVID-19.

In DNA, the CDR3 is TGTGCCAGCACTTTGAGTACGACAGGACCTGGCTACACCTTC. Translation: CASTLSTTGPGYTF. The chain links TRBV28 to TRBJ1-2; D is possibly TRBD1 (6 bases). The germline gives CDR1 MDHEN, CDR2 SYDVKM. CDR3 length: 14 residues. Trimming shortened V by 7 bases and J by 7 bases, and 19 bases separated the two germline ends.

The rearrangement links TRBV15 to TRBJ2-6, with D possibly being TRBD1 (6 bases). CDR1 is LNHNV and CDR2 is YYDKDF in the germline V gene (reference sequence). The CDR3 loop spans 18 amino acids. The germline V and J ends were trimmed by 0 bases and 0 bases, with 12 bases remaining between them. This chain's CDR3 is CATSREVEGDSGANVLTF. CDR3 sequence (DNA): TGTGCCACCAGCAGAGAAGTCGAGGGGGACTCTGGGGCCAACGTCCTGACTTTC.

This sequence joins TRBV24-1 and TRBJ2-1; D gene unclear. This CDR3 has 14 residues. The germline V gene encodes CDR1 KGHDR and CDR2 SFDVKD. Trimming pared 5 bases from V and 0 bases from J, leaving 7 bases between. CDR3 amino acids: CATSGAPSYNEQFF. The CDR3 DNA reads as TGTGCCACCAGTGGAGCACCCTCCTACAATGAGCAGTTCTTC.

The chain is built from TRBV7-9 and TRBJ1-3; no definite D call. The germline gives CDR1 SEHNR, CDR2 FQNEAQ (reference sequence). Trimming cost V 8 bases and J 0 bases, with 11 bases left between them. CDR3 length: 14 amino acids. The CDR3 protein is CASETLVSGNTIYF. Here the CDR3 DNA reads TGTGCCAGCGAAACTCTCGTCTCTGGAAACACCATATATTTT. The full variable domain, with the rest looked up from reference TRBV7-9 and TRBJ1-3, is DTGVSQNPRHKITKRGQNVTFRCDPISEHNRLYWYRQTLGQGPEFLTYFQNEAQLEKSRLLSDRFSAERPKGSFSTLEIQRTEQGDSAMYLCASETLVSGNTIYFGEGSWLTVV.

The chain is built from TRBV29-1 and TRBJ2-7, with D perhaps TRBD2 (5 bases). Trimming took off 3 bases at V and 3 bases at J, with 12 bases between the two ends. Germline V gives CDR1 SQVTM, CDR2 ANQGSEA. This CDR3 spans 13 amino acids. The CDR3 spells CSVEQGRGYEQYF. CDR3 DNA sequence: TGCAGCGTTGAGCAAGGGAGAGGCTACGAGCAGTACTTC.

The rearrangement uses TRBV2 and TRBJ2-1, with TRBD2 as a possible D gene (6 bases). V shed 5 bases and J shed 7 bases, with 9 bases lying between them. Germline V CDR1 and CDR2: SNHLY, FYNNEI. The CDR3 is 12 amino acids. The CDR3 nucleotides read TGTGCCAGCAGTATAGCGGTGAATGAGCAGTTCTTC. It is translated as CASSIAVNEQFF. Supplemented by reference TRBV2 and TRBJ2-1, the full variable domain reads EPEVTQTPSHQVTQMGQEVILRCVPISNHLYFYWYRQILGQKVEFLVSFYNNEISEKSEIFDDQFSVERPDGSNFTLKIRSTKLEDSAMYFCASSIAVNEQFFGPGTRLTVL.

The gene calls are TRBV5-8 and TRBJ1-2; TRBD1 might be the D (6 bases). Germline V gives CDR1 SGHTS, CDR2 YDEGEE. The CDR3 is 13 amino acids. V was pared by 2 bases and J by 7 bases, with 12 bases between. CDR3 in DNA: TGTGCCAGCAGCTTTTCAGGGGTCGTTGGCTACACCTTC. Translation gives CASSFSGVVGYTF.

The chain uses TRBV7-9 and TRBJ1-5, with 10 bases fitting TRBD1. Trimming took 5 bases from V and 4 from J; bases not matched to a gene: 2. Germline V gives CDR1 SEHNR, CDR2 FQNEAQ (reference sequence). This CDR3 spans 14 amino acids. In DNA, the CDR3 is TGTGCCAGCAGCCGGACAGGGGGAAATCAGCCCCAGCATTTT. It codes for CASSRTGGNQPQHF.

The chain combines TRBV30 with TRBJ1-1, with D perhaps TRBD1 (5 bases). Per the germline V gene, CDR1 is GTSNPN and CDR2 is SVGIG (reference sequence). This CDR3 has 13 amino acids. V was shortened by 0 bases and J by 5 bases, with 10 bases between the two germline ends. The CDR3 loop is CAWSVGGGTEAFF. The CDR3 region has the DNA TGTGCCTGGAGTGTCGGGGGGGGGACTGAAGCTTTCTTT.

V usage is TRBV6-6 and J usage is TRBJ2-5; TRBD2 is a possible D gene (6 bases). The CDR3 has 16 residues. With 5 bases removed from V and 2 bases from J, the gap between germline ends came to 18 bases. CDR1 is MNHNY, CDR2 SVGAGI, per germline (reference sequence). CDR3 sequence: CASSHGTFWGQETQYF. CDR3 coding DNA: TGTGCCAGCAGTCACGGGACTTTCTGGGGGCAAGAGACCCAGTACTTC.

The chain recombines TRBV6-6 with TRBJ2-2; TRBD1 matches 9 bases. The CDR3 totals 15 residues. Per germline, CDR1 MNHNY and CDR2 SVGAGI (reference sequence). Germline trimming cut 8 bases from V and 6 bases from J; bases unmatched to any gene: 10. CDR3 region: CASLDRDRVPGELFF. The CDR3 region has the DNA TGTGCCAGCCTCGACCGGGACAGGGTCCCCGGGGAGCTGTTTTTT.

The chain links TRBV2 to TRBJ2-1; no clear D. This CDR3 spans 14 amino acids. Trimming shortened V by 3 bases and J by 0 bases, and 6 bases separated the two germline ends. The germline CDR1 and CDR2 sequences are SNHLY and FYNNEI. In nucleotides, the CDR3 is TGTGCCAGCAGTGATTCCTCCTCCTACAATGAGCAGTTCTTC. It is translated as CASSDSSSYNEQFF. Together with reference TRBV2 and TRBJ2-1, the CDR3 gives the full variable domain: EPEVTQTPSHQVTQMGQEVILRCVPISNHLYFYWYRQILGQKVEFLVSFYNNEISEKSEIFDDQFSVERPDGSNFTLKIRSTKLEDSAMYFCASSDSSSYNEQFFGPGTRLTVL.

The chain links TRBV4-1 to TRBJ2-7; 12 nucleotides line up with TRBD2. The CDR3 spans 15 residues. CDR1 is MGHRA, CDR2 YSYEKL, per germline. The junction had 0 bases not matched to a gene; V was cut back by 3 bases and J by 0 bases. CDR3 DNA: TGCGCCAGCAGCCAGACTAGCGGGAGCTCCTACGAGCAGTACTTC. This encodes CASSQTSGSSYEQYF.

The chain combines TRBV11-2 with TRBJ1-3; a weak D match, TRBD1 (5 bases). This CDR3 spans 16 amino acids. The V end lost 5 bases, the J end lost 4 bases, and 18 bases lay between the germline ends. Germline CDR1 SGHAT, CDR2 FQNNGV. CDR3 sequence (DNA): TGTGCCAGCAGCCCACAGCAGGGACTATCCGGAAACACCATATATTTT. It is translated as CASSPQQGLSGNTIYF.

The CDR3 DNA is TGCAGCGTTGAAACACAGTATGGCTACACCTTC. It yields the protein CSVETQYGYTF. The chain recombines TRBV29-1 with TRBJ1-2; no definite D call. The CDR3 is made up of 11 amino acids. Germline V lookup: CDR1 SQVTM, CDR2 ANQGSEA. V was shortened by 2 bases and J by 5 bases, with 6 bases between the two germline ends.

The rearrangement links TRBV21-1 to TRBJ2-6; the table's D call of TRBD1 was not tested on the DNA. TRBV21-1 is a pseudogene. This CDR3 is 19 amino acids long. CDR3 coding DNA: TGTGCCAGCAGCAAAGACTGGTACAGGGGGCTATCCGGGGCCAACGTCCTGACTTTC. Residues: CASSKDWYRGLSGANVLTF.

This clone occurred once. The gene calls are TRBV9 and TRBJ2-1, with a weak D call TRBD2 (7 bases). V lost 0 bases to trimming and J lost 8 bases, with 18 bases between them. This CDR3 has 16 amino acids. Germline-derived CDR1 and CDR2 are SGDLS and YYNGEE. The CDR3: CASSVGPREGTYEQFF. The CDR3 region has the DNA TGTGCCAGCAGCGTAGGTCCGAGGGAGGGGACATATGAGCAGTTCTTC.

The chain has TRBV10-3 and TRBJ2-1, with TRBD2 identical over 8 bases. V lost 6 bases and J lost 5; bases outside the gene matches: 6. Germline CDR1 reads ENHRY; CDR2 reads SYGVKD. The CDR3 is 14 amino acids. The chain's CDR3 is CAIRRTSSDNEQFF. The CDR3 coding sequence is TGTGCCATCAGGAGGACTAGCTCTGACAATGAGCAGTTCTTC.

V and J are TRBV4-1 and TRBJ2-7; 8 bases line up with TRBD2. This CDR3 has 15 residues. Germline trimming cut 3 bases from V and 3 bases from J; bases unmatched to any gene: 7. Germline-derived CDR1 and CDR2 are MGHRA and YSYEKL. CDR3 nucleotide sequence: TGCGCCAGCAGCCAGGCCGGGACTAGGGGCTACGAGCAGTACTTC. Translating gives CASSQAGTRGYEQYF.

V and J are TRBV25-1 and TRBJ2-1; 8 bases fit TRBD1. V shed 5 bases and J 3 bases; nucleotides not matched to a gene: 9. The CDR3 runs 16 residues. From germline, CDR1 is MGHDK and CDR2 SYGVNS. The CDR3 loop reads CASSPLTGTGYNEQFF. Written as DNA, the CDR3 is TGTGCCAGCAGTCCTTTGACCGGGACAGGCTACAATGAGCAGTTCTTC.

The chain recombines TRBV5-6 with TRBJ2-1; 10 bases map to TRBD2. The V and J ends lost 5 bases and 4 bases, in that order; junction bases with no gene match: 6. CDR3 length: 15 residues. Germline values: CDR1 SGHDT, CDR2 YYEEEE. The CDR3 DNA reads TGTGCCAGCAGGACCGGGACTAGCGCATACAATGAGCAGTTCTTC. Amino acid sequence: CASRTGTSAYNEQFF.

The V gene is TRBV3-1 (or the pseudogene TRBV3-2), the J gene TRBJ2-7, with 11 bases lining up with TRBD2. CDR3 length equals 14 residues. Germline V gives CDR1 LGHDT, CDR2 YNNKEL (reference sequence). V trimming: 4 bases; J trimming: 4 bases; junction bases outside the gene matches: 3. This CDR3 reads CASSLAGGRYEQYF. CDR3 nucleotides: TGTGCCAGCAGCCTAGCGGGAGGGAGGTACGAGCAGTACTTC.

This clone was seen only a few times. One end of the junction varies from germline; a read error may be responsible. The J gene is TRBJ1-4, the V gene TRBV29-1, with 7 bases fitting TRBD1. Per germline, CDR1 SQVTM and CDR2 ANQGSEA. The CDR3 is made up of 13 amino acids. DNA for the CDR3: TGCAGCGTTGAAGATCGGGGTTTGGGGGGACAGATTTTT. Translated, it gives CSVEDRGLGGQIF.

Concerning this clone: The junction differs from germline at one of its ends, possibly a read error. The V and J genes are TRBV6-5 and TRBJ2-5; a weak D match, TRBD1 (5 bases). CDR3 length: 14 residues. Germline V gene lookup returns CDR1 MNHEY and CDR2 SVGAGI. Here the CDR3 reads CASSDSDSQETQYF. The DNA for the CDR3 is TGTGCCAGCAGTGACTCCGACAGTCAAGAGACCCAGTACTTC.

J is TRBJ2-3 and V is TRBV4-1; 7 bases map to TRBD2. This CDR3 is 19 amino acids long. Germline CDR1 reads MGHRA; CDR2 reads YSYEKL. V lost 0 bases and J lost 2; bases outside the gene matches: 14. Here the CDR3 reads CASSQDQAGVVYPTDTQYF. The CDR3 DNA reads as TGCGCCAGCAGCCAAGATCAGGCGGGAGTTGTCTACCCCACAGATACGCAGTATTTT.

The CDR3 here is CASSLSHVGQGTEAFF. The CDR3 bases are TGTGCCAGCAGTTTATCTCACGTGGGACAGGGCACTGAAGCTTTCTTT. This rearrangement joins TRBV27 to TRBJ1-1, with 9 nucleotides matching TRBD1. This CDR3 is 16 amino acids long. Germline V CDR1 and CDR2: MNHEY, SMNVEV (reference sequence). After removal of 0 bases from V and 4 bases from J, the junction contained 6 bases not matched to a gene.

This chain connects TRBV5-1 to TRBJ2-7, with 7 bases that match TRBD1. The CDR3 extends over 18 amino acids. The V segment lost 4 bases and the J segment 0 bases; nucleotides outside the gene matches: 16. Germline CDR1 and CDR2: SGHRS and YFSETQ. CDR3 DNA sequence: TGCGCCAGCAGCAGGGGCGGCACAGGGGCGGTTAACTCCTACGAGCAGTACTTC. This translates into CASSRGGTGAVNSYEQYF.